These T cell receptor beta chains were read from a single sample in a study of cytomegalovirus exposure and HLA in healthy donors. Here immunoSEQ multiplex PCR was the method, and the copy in TCRdb shows in-frame clones only, minus some. Here the sample spans 100,000 or so clones, approximately 84% being singletons. The sample was PBMCs. The source of these receptors is a male donor in good health and CMV-seronegative. Each CDR3 is given without its conserved first and last residue. Fields, in order: J gene, V gene, CDR3 protein.

>TRBJ2-6|TRBV7-9
ASSLPGSGANVLT
>TRBJ2-1|TRBV5-1
ASSRLAGEENEQF
>TRBJ2-3|TRBV19
ASTFLSGSTDTQY
>TRBJ2-7|TRBV2
ASFLDRGEMKESKQY
>-|TRBV30
AWSATSLSYEQY
>TRBJ1-1|TRBV21-1
ASSKNRGRLITF
>TRBJ1-5|TRBV2
ASSVNSVGNQPQH
>TRBJ2-7|TRBV12-5
ASGVGLAGHYEQY
>TRBJ2-7|TRBV7-9
ASSLAPSRTYEQY
>TRBJ1-6|TRBV10-1
ASSSQPLH
>TRBJ2-7|TRBV7-2
ASSFSSSGGSYEQY
>TRBJ2-3|TRBV5-6
ASSLAGTDTQY
>TRBJ2-1|TRBV6-5
ASREGGGNEQF
>TRBJ2-6|TRBV6-6
ASNGGSGANVLT
>TRBJ2-7|TRBV29-1
SGRTGGNEQY
>TRBJ2-3|TRBV11-3
ASSPTVEADTQY
>TRBJ2-1|TRBV19
ASSTKGLAGFFSSYNEQF
>TRBJ2-1|TRBV7-2
ASSLGSGDYNEQF
>TRBJ1-1|TRBV19
ASSFDRGLSEAF
>TRBJ2-1|TRBV7-2
ASSSRTGINEQF
>TRBJ2-1|TRBV29-1
SVAGTSSYNEQF
>TRBJ2-1|TRBV27
ASSGGTSAYNEQF
>TRBJ2-2|TRBV7-3
ASSYGGSAGELF
>TRBJ2-1|TRBV5-1
ASSLGLAGGWNEQF
>TRBJ2-5|TRBV28
ASNQQETQY
>TRBJ2-3|TRBV7-3
ASSSSGRTDTQY
>TRBJ2-2|TRBV19
ASSINKAEGSFTGELF
>TRBJ2-7|TRBV5-5
ASSFPGGRYEQY
>TRBJ1-5|TRBV19
ASSPQGDYGPQH
>TRBJ2-1|TRBV2
ASRRHGTSGRDEQF
>TRBJ2-3|TRBV14
ASSQDGGGRTDTQY
>TRBJ1-2|TRBV19
ASSWNTGTGLNNYGYT
>TRBJ2-7|TRBV4-1
ASSQDLAPPYEQY
>TRBJ1-1|TRBV19
ASSMRWSTRNTEAF
>TRBJ2-7|TRBV10-3
AISGSREREFSYEQY
>TRBJ2-7|TRBV11-2
ASSLSGRIEQY
>TRBJ2-1|TRBV6-6
ASSSGGNEQF
>TRBJ2-7|TRBV6-1
ASSLAGGPYEQY
>TRBJ1-2|TRBV13
ASSLGGLGYGYT
>TRBJ2-3|TRBV2
ATKGGNSTDTQY
>TRBJ2-5|TRBV5-8
ASSHGQLSLQETQY
>TRBJ2-7|TRBV2
ATRERYEQY
>TRBJ1-1|TRBV4-1
ASSHLDRGTEAF
>TRBJ1-5|TRBV28
ASSFRGRSNQPQH
>TRBJ1-1|TRBV29-1
SVGRGQTNTEAF
>TRBJ2-3|TRBV21-1
ASSKEPRQGARTDTQY
>TRBJ2-5|TRBV10-2
ARSPAGREEETQY
>TRBJ1-2|TRBV28
ASRGPGGNGYT
>TRBJ1-1|TRBV6-6
ASSYSDPGAGAEAF
>TRBJ2-4|TRBV6-1
ASMITTANIQY
>TRBJ1-1|TRBV12-5
ASGPGRAEAF
>TRBJ1-4|TRBV19
ASKLGTANEKLL